The 11 T cell receptor beta chains in this list originate from one sample, sequenced in a study of Tregs in tolerant kidney transplant recipients. This table comes from immunoSEQ multiplex PCR, and its TCRdb copy is limited to in-frame clones, with some not included. The table lists under 40,000 clones. This specimen consisted of CD8+ T cells from blood, obtained before the transplant. These receptors originate from a human donor who received a combined kidney and bone marrow transplant.

CDR3 protein: CASSHGTSVTDTQYF. CDR3 DNA, as far as it was read: TGTGCCAGCAGTCACGGGACTAGCGTCACAGATACG. The genes are TRBV13 and TRBJ2-3, with 10 bases identical to TRBD2. The CDR3 goes on 3 residues after the read ends, and that part is filled in from the germline J gene. The V segment lost 6 bases and the J segment 2 bases; nucleotides outside the gene matches: 5. The CDR3 consists of 15 residues. CDR1 and CDR2 (germline): PRHDT, FYEKMQ (reference sequence).

In regard to this clone: The read terminates 3 residues before the CDR3 end, so the remaining end is supplied by the germline J gene. This chain connects TRBV19 to TRBJ2-7, with TRBD1 as a possible D gene (5 bases). Germline V gene data show CDR1 as LNHDA and CDR2 as SQIVND (reference sequence). The CDR3 totals 14 residues. V shed 1 base and J shed 3 bases, with 10 bases lying between them. CDR3 sequence: CASSIGGLFYEQYF. Incomplete CDR3 DNA: TGTGCCAGTAGTATAGGGGGCCTTTTCTACGAG. The full variable domain, with the rest looked up from reference TRBV19 and TRBJ2-7, is DGGITQSPKYLFRKEGQNVTLSCEQNLNHDAMYWYRQDPGQGLRLIYYSQIVNDFQKGDIAEGYSVSREKKESFPLTVTSAQKNPTAFYLCASSIGGLFYEQYFGPGTRLTVT.

To note about this clone: Read coverage stops 3 residues before the CDR3 terminus; the germline J gene supplies the remainder. The J gene is TRBJ2-7, the V gene TRBV7-3, with 8 bases that match TRBD1. V lost 5 bases to trimming and J lost 3 bases; unmatched junction nucleotides: 3. The CDR3 is 13 amino acids. Germline CDR1 is SGHTA and CDR2 is FQGTGA. Here the CDR3 reads CASSPGQGYEQYF. Incomplete CDR3 DNA: TGTGCCAGCAGCCCCGGACAGGGCTACGAG.

As regards this clone: The read ends 3 residues shy of where the CDR3 ends; the end is completed using the germline J gene. The chain employs TRBV5-6 and TRBJ2-5, with 9 bases aligning to TRBD1. This CDR3 has 15 residues. Germline CDR1 reads SGHDT; CDR2 reads YYEEEE. Trimming took 3 bases from V and 4 from J; bases not matched to a gene: 7. The CDR3 sequence: CASSWAGTGSETQYF. The CDR3 DNA, read in part, is TGTGCCAGCAGCTGGGCCGGGACAGGGTCAGAGACC.

Concerning this clone: The read finishes 3 residues shy of the CDR3 end, and the germline J gene is used to complete it. The rearrangement uses TRBV2 and TRBJ2-1; TRBD2 aligns across 12 bases. Germline V gene sequence: CDR1 SNHLY, CDR2 FYNNEI. V lost 10 bases and J lost 2; bases outside the gene matches: 15. The CDR3 has 18 residues. CDR3 in amino acids: CATQPLGLAGPTYNEQFF. The covered CDR3 bases are TGTGCCACCCAACCTCTTGGACTAGCGGGGCCAACCTACAATGAG.

To note about this clone: The sequenced fragment ends 3 residues before the CDR3 boundary, so the rest is inferred from the germline J gene. V usage is TRBV7-6 and J usage is TRBJ1-2; TRBD1 might be the D (5 bases). The CDR3 consists of 14 residues. CDR1 and CDR2 (germline): SGHVS, FNYEAQ. CDR3 DNA (partial): TGTGCCAGCAGCTCCGGAGGGGAGGATAGAGGC. This encodes CASSSGGEDRG. The CDR3, in full, reads CASSSGGEDRGYTF. Variable domain in full (rest from reference TRBV7-6 and TRBJ1-2): GAGVSQSPRYKVTKRGQDVALRCDPISGHVSLYWYRQALGQGPEFLTYFNYEAQQDKSGLPNDRFSAERPEGSISTLTIQRTEQRDSAMYRCASSSGGEDRGYTFGSGTRLTVV.

In regard to this clone: The sequence runs out 3 residues before the end of the CDR3; the remainder is reconstructed from the germline J gene. This chain connects TRBV7-3 to TRBJ1-1; 8 nucleotides match TRBD1. The V gene end was trimmed by 5 bases and the J gene end by 0 bases; junction bases not matched to a gene: 5. The CDR3 loop spans 15 amino acids. Germline V gene sequence: CDR1 SGHTA, CDR2 FQGTGA. CDR3 sequence reads: CASSLGTGLNTEAFF. The sequenced CDR3 bases are TGTGCCAGCAGCCTAGGGACAGGACTGAACACTGAA.

Notes on this clone: The read comes to an end 3 residues before the CDR3 does, leaving the germline J gene to fill in the end. The V gene is TRBV5-6, the J gene TRBJ1-1; TRBD1 aligns across 7 bases. CDR3 length: 12 residues. The germline gives CDR1 SGHDT, CDR2 YYEEEE. The CDR3 loop reads CASSHQGDGAFF. The covered CDR3 bases are TGTGCCAGCAGCCACCAGGGGGATGGA.

Notes on this clone: With the read ending 3 residues before the CDR3 end, the germline J gene is used to fill in that end. V and J are TRBV2 and TRBJ2-1, with D uncertain. This CDR3 has 13 amino acids. Germline V CDR1 and CDR2: SNHLY, FYNNEI. Trimming pared 7 bases from V and 4 bases from J, leaving 11 bases between. CDR3 region: CASTISFYNEQFF. The CDR3 bases that were read are TGTGCCAGCACAATTAGTTTTTACAATGAG.

Concerning this clone: The read gets to within 3 residues of the CDR3 end, and the germline J gene fills in the rest. V usage is TRBV7-3 and J usage is TRBJ2-2; D unclear. Germline CDR1 is SGHTA and CDR2 is FQGTGA. The CDR3 is made up of 13 amino acids. The germline V and J ends were trimmed by 3 bases and 7 bases, with 9 bases remaining between them. The DNA read from the CDR3 is TGTGCCAGCAGCTTCTCAGGCCACGGGGAG. Its protein product is CASSFSGHGE. The full CDR3 protein is CASSFSGHGELFF.

With regard to this clone: The read finishes 3 residues shy of the CDR3 end, and the germline J gene is used to complete it. The chain combines TRBV10-2 with TRBJ2-5, with 11 bases matching TRBD1. Trimming took 6 bases from V and 5 from J; bases not matched to a gene: 5. Germline CDR1 WSHSY, CDR2 SAAADI. This CDR3 comprises 14 residues. CDR3 sequence reads: CASRDRGLWETQYF. CDR3 DNA, as far as it was read: TGCGCCAGCAGGGACAGGGGGCTTTGGGAGACC.